This T cell receptor beta chain was observed in a study of shared clonotypes between healthy human individuals. Germline V CDR1 and CDR2: SQVTM, ANQGSEA. This CDR3 comprises 13 residues. The junction had 10 bases not matched to a gene; V was cut back by 7 bases and J by 8 bases. Study observations and caveats: How much donors shared clonotypes was expected to be affected by sequencing depth.

Regarding this clone: Antigen unknown.

Measured with immunoSEQ multiplex PCR; TCRdb has only the in-frame clones, and not every one. Seen here are 2 million to 2.5 million clones, approximately 95% observed once, and the top ten hold roughly 0.36%. The healthy adult donors were HIV-negative and reported no recent acute infections or vaccinations. From CD4+ cells came CD45RA+ naive and CD45RA-negative memory subsets. The sequenced material came from naive CD4+ T cells from PBMCs. The subset is: CD45RA+ positively selected. The clonotype was recovered from a man aged 18 to 30 in good health. Some clones in this sample may be carry-over from other donors' samples. V is TRBV29-1 and J is TRBJ1-4; TRBD1 aligns across 7 bases. The CDR3 DNA reads as TGCAGCGCGGCCGGGACAGTAAAAGAAAAACTGTTTTTT. It encodes CSAAGTVKEKLFF. The variable domain in full, completed from reference TRBV29-1 and TRBJ1-4, reads SAVISQKPSRDICQRGTSLTIQCQVDSQVTMMFWYRQQPGQSLTLIATANQGSEATYESGFVIDKFPISRPNLTFSTLTVSNMSPEDSSIYLCSAAGTVKEKLFFGSGTQLSVL.